These 13 T cell receptor beta chains came from one sample sequenced in a study of T cell responses to AZD1222 COVID-19 vaccine. Clones were read by immunoSEQ multiplex PCR, and TCRdb kept only the in-frame ones, dropping some. The sample shows about 130,000 clones, roughly 90% of them seen only once. The source was peripheral blood, collected on day 0 of AZD1222 vaccination. Source of these receptors: an adult in good health.

This chain uses TRBV30 with TRBJ1-1; 7 bases match TRBD1. This CDR3 has 13 amino acids. Trimming removed 5 bases from V and 3 bases from J; junction bases left unmatched: 6. In germline, CDR1 is GTSNPN, CDR2 SVGIG (reference sequence). CDR3: CAWAPGTDTEAFF. The DNA for the CDR3 is TGTGCCTGGGCCCCTGGGACAGACACTGAAGCTTTCTTT.

This rearrangement joins TRBV28 to TRBJ2-6; D not resolved. CDR1 is MDHEN, CDR2 SYDVKM, per germline. The CDR3 is 16 residues long. The V gene lost 10 bases and the J gene lost 1 base, with 17 bases spanning the gap. The CDR3 loop reads CAIRSRTTSGANVLTF. As DNA, the CDR3 is TGTGCCATCAGATCCCGAACTACATCTGGGGCCAACGTCCTGACTTTC.

The chain employs TRBV7-9 and TRBJ1-2; D unresolved. The germline V gene encodes CDR1 SEHNR and CDR2 FQNEAQ (reference sequence). CDR3 length equals 14 residues. V was shortened by 3 bases and J by 8 bases, with 16 bases between the two germline ends. The CDR3 DNA reads TGTGCCAGCAGCTTGGGGTCAGGAAGGGAAGGCTACACCTTC. Translating it yields CASSLGSGREGYTF.

The genes are TRBV7-3 and TRBJ2-7, with D tentatively TRBD2 (5 bases). V was shortened by 3 bases and J by 0 bases, with 6 bases between the two germline ends. Germline V gene sequence: CDR1 SGHTA, CDR2 FQGTGA. The CDR3 totals 13 residues. CDR3 nucleotides: TGTGCCAGCAGCTTCGGGAACTCCTACGAGCAGTACTTC. Translation: CASSFGNSYEQYF.

The chain couples TRBV24-1 to TRBJ2-7, with 9 bases that match TRBD2. The CDR3 is 15 amino acids. V lost 7 bases to trimming and J lost 5 bases; unmatched junction nucleotides: 11. In germline, CDR1 is KGHDR, CDR2 SFDVKD. For the CDR3, the DNA is TGTGCCACCAGAGCGGGAATTAGCGGGAGCCACGAGCAGTACTTC. Amino acid sequence: CATRAGISGSHEQYF.

This chain uses TRBV24-1 with TRBJ2-7, with 7 bases fitting TRBD2. Trimming cost V 5 bases and J 2 bases; bases outside gene matches: 8. Germline V gives CDR1 KGHDR, CDR2 SFDVKD. This CDR3 region has 15 residues. CDR3: CATSGGEGGPYEQYF. CDR3 in DNA: TGTGCCACCAGTGGAGGGGAGGGTGGCCCCTACGAGCAGTACTTC.

The table lists this clone with a few counts. The chain employs TRBV21-1 and TRBJ2-7; TRBD1, the table's D call, was not compared with the DNA. TRBV21-1 is an annotated pseudogene. CDR3 length: 14 amino acids. The CDR3 protein is CASRVPGPGDEQYF. CDR3 sequence (DNA): TGTGCCAGCAGGGTCCCAGGGCCGGGCGACGAGCAGTACTTC.

The chain uses TRBV5-6 and TRBJ2-2; D ambiguous. The germline V and J ends were trimmed by 0 bases and 6 bases, with 6 bases remaining between them. There are 13 residues in the CDR3. Germline V gene data show CDR1 as SGHDT and CDR2 as YYEEEE. CDR3 region: CASSLGGSGELFF. As DNA, the CDR3 is TGTGCCAGCAGCTTGGGTGGGTCCGGGGAGCTGTTTTTT.

J is TRBJ2-5 and V is TRBV5-6, with 10 bases lining up with TRBD1. The V and J ends lost 0 bases and 5 bases, in that order; junction bases with no gene match: 10. The CDR3 sequence is 17 residues long. Germline lookup yields CDR1 SGHDT and CDR2 YYEEEE. The DNA of the CDR3 is TGTGCCAGCAGCTTGGGTGCGGTGACAGGGGGCCGGGAGACCCAGTACTTC. Residues: CASSLGAVTGGRETQYF. The full variable domain, its missing parts supplied by reference TRBV5-6 and TRBJ2-5, is DAGVTQSPTHLIKTRGQQVTLRCSPKSGHDTVSWYQQALGQGPQFIFQYYEEEERQRGNFPDRFSGHQFPNYSSELNVNALLLGDSALYLCASSLGAVTGGRETQYFGPGTRLLVL.

This clone was counted a few times. This chain connects TRBV4-3 to TRBJ2-1; the D is unclear. This CDR3 is 15 amino acids long. V shed 1 base and J shed 6 bases, with 13 bases lying between them. CDR1 is LGHNA and CDR2 is YSLEER in the germline V gene. CDR3 coding DNA: TGCGCCAGCAGCCAAGTTCTCCGCCAGCTCAATGAGCAGTTCTTC. This gives the protein CASSQVLRQLNEQFF.

The chain links TRBV19 to TRBJ2-2; possibly TRBD1 for D (6 bases). CDR1 and CDR2 from the germline V gene are LNHDA and SQIVND (reference sequence). V dropped 7 bases and J dropped 4 bases, with 16 bases sitting between them. The CDR3 is 15 amino acids. CDR3 sequence: CASTYTGWGTGELFF. The CDR3 nucleotides are TGTGCCAGTACCTATACAGGGTGGGGCACCGGGGAGCTGTTTTTT.

The DNA of the CDR3 is TGTGCCAGCAGCTTGAAGGGAAGGAGCTCCTACAATGAGCAGTTCTTC. Protein: CASSLKGRSSYNEQFF. The V gene is TRBV5-5, the J gene TRBJ2-1; D gene ambiguous. This CDR3 has 16 residues. V gave up 1 base and J gave up 0 bases, with 11 bases separating them. The germline CDR1 and CDR2 sequences are SGHKS and YYEKEE (reference sequence).

The chain has TRBV7-9 and TRBJ2-7; a weak D match, TRBD2 (5 bases). The CDR3 covers 14 residues. Deletions cut 5 bases from V and 2 bases from J, with 13 bases between. CDR1 and CDR2 (germline): SEHNR, FQNEAQ (reference sequence). CDR3 nucleotides: TGTGCCAGCAGCCCCACTCGGGAAACCTACGAGCAGTACTTC. This sequence encodes CASSPTRETYEQYF. The variable domain in full, completed from reference TRBV7-9 and TRBJ2-7, reads DTGVSQNPRHKITKRGQNVTFRCDPISEHNRLYWYRQTLGQGPEFLTYFQNEAQLEKSRLLSDRFSAERPKGSFSTLEIQRTEQGDSAMYLCASSPTRETYEQYFGPGTRLTVT.